The next 30 T cell receptor beta chains were all read from a single sample in a study of technical replicates of blood from a handful of donors. Data came from immunoSEQ multiplex PCR; TCRdb stores just in-frame clones and leaves some out. The sample lists about 50,000 clones, roughly 95% occurring once. The sample taken for sequencing was T cells isolated from PBMCs. These receptors were obtained from a human donor in good health.

The chain is built from TRBV2 and TRBJ2-1, with 8 bases aligning to TRBD2. This CDR3 is 15 amino acids long. CDR1 and CDR2 (germline): SNHLY, FYNNEI. V lost 4 bases to trimming and J lost 6 bases; unmatched junction nucleotides: 8. CDR3 sequence (DNA): TGTGCCAGCAGTGGTCCGGGACTAGTCAGCAATGAGCAGTTCTTC. Encoded protein: CASSGPGLVSNEQFF.

This clone appeared once. V gene TRBV30 combines with J gene TRBJ1-2; D is ambiguous. Trimming stripped 2 bases from V and 4 bases from J, with 14 bases between. CDR1 is GTSNPN, CDR2 SVGIG, per germline (reference sequence). The CDR3 contains 14 residues. Here the CDR3 reads CAWSRLTGFYGYTF. CDR3 in DNA: TGTGCCTGGAGTCGACTGACTGGATTCTATGGCTACACCTTC.

The rearrangement links TRBV6-1 to TRBJ2-7, with TRBD2 identical over 7 bases. CDR3 length equals 11 residues. Trimming removed 10 bases from V and 7 bases from J; junction bases left unmatched: 7. Germline V CDR1 and CDR2: MNHNS, SASEGT. The CDR3 nucleotides read TGTGCCACCCCTCGGGGGGTTGAGCAGTACTTC. Its protein is CATPRGVEQYF.

V gene TRBV5-1 combines with J gene TRBJ2-7; TRBD1 aligns across 8 bases. The CDR3 loop spans 13 amino acids. The V segment lost 3 bases and the J segment 3 bases; nucleotides outside the gene matches: 2. In germline, CDR1 is SGHRS, CDR2 YFSETQ. In nucleotides, the CDR3 is TGCGCCAGCAGCTCCGGACAGGGCTACGAGCAGTACTTC. This encodes CASSSGQGYEQYF. The whole variable domain, filled in from reference TRBV5-1 and TRBJ2-7, reads KAGVTQTPRYLIKTRGQQVTLSCSPISGHRSVSWYQQTPGQGLQFLFEYFSETQRNKGNFPGRFSGRQFSNSRSEMNVSTLELGDSALYLCASSSGQGYEQYFGPGTRLTVT.

V gene TRBV7-2 combines with J gene TRBJ1-1; D gene uncertain. Deletions cut 5 bases from V and 0 bases from J, with 10 bases between. Germline V lookup: CDR1 SGHTA, CDR2 FQGNSA. The CDR3 spans 14 residues. The CDR3 DNA is TGTGCCAGCAGCACCCCCCCTATGAACACTGAAGCTTTCTTT. Its translation is CASSTPPMNTEAFF.

The chain is built from TRBV5-1 and TRBJ2-1; weak D call: TRBD1 (5 bases). Germline CDR1 and CDR2: SGHRS and YFSETQ. The CDR3 runs 11 residues. V lost 4 bases and J 9 bases, leaving 8 bases between the germline ends. The chain's CDR3 is CASSIQGEQFF. Written as DNA, the CDR3 is TGCGCCAGCAGCATCCAGGGTGAGCAGTTCTTC. Filled out from reference TRBV5-1 and TRBJ2-1, the complete variable domain reads KAGVTQTPRYLIKTRGQQVTLSCSPISGHRSVSWYQQTPGQGLQFLFEYFSETQRNKGNFPGRFSGRQFSNSRSEMNVSTLELGDSALYLCASSIQGEQFFGPGTRLTVL.

This chain uses TRBV5-4 with TRBJ2-7; D perhaps matches TRBD1 (6 bases). CDR1 SGHNT and CDR2 YYREEE come from the germline V gene (reference sequence). V was trimmed by 4 bases and J by 2 bases, leaving 10 bases between them. The CDR3 is 13 residues long. CDR3: CASSDGQTYEQYF. The CDR3 region has the DNA TGTGCCAGCAGCGATGGACAGACCTACGAGCAGTACTTC.

V usage is TRBV30 and J usage is TRBJ2-7; D perhaps matches TRBD2 (5 bases). Germline V gene sequence: CDR1 GTSNPN, CDR2 SVGIG (reference sequence). This CDR3 has 12 residues. Here the CDR3 reads CAKSSGTYEQYF. The DNA of the CDR3 is TGTGCGAAGTCGAGCGGCACCTACGAGCAGTACTTC.

This clone appeared a single time. The genes are TRBV5-1 and TRBJ2-7; D is perhaps TRBD1 (5 bases). CDR3 length: 12 amino acids. Germline V lookup: CDR1 SGHRS, CDR2 YFSETQ. Between the trimmed V and J ends, which lost 4 bases and 4 bases, there was a span of 9 bases. This CDR3 is CASSHDSYEQYF. The CDR3 bases are TGCGCCAGCAGCCACGACAGTTACGAGCAGTACTTC.

V and J are TRBV27 and TRBJ1-1; the D is unclear. V gave up 2 bases and J gave up 5 bases, with 12 bases separating them. The CDR3 runs 14 residues. Germline-derived CDR1 and CDR2 are MNHEY and SMNVEV (reference sequence). The CDR3 loop reads CASSLGIEGTEAFF. CDR3 coding DNA: TGTGCCAGCAGTTTAGGGATCGAGGGAACTGAAGCTTTCTTT.

This clone occurred a few times. This rearrangement joins TRBV4-2 to TRBJ2-3; 10 bases are a match to TRBD2. There are 16 residues in the CDR3. The germline V gene encodes CDR1 LGHNA and CDR2 YNFKEQ. V dropped 0 bases and J dropped 1; count of bases not matched to a gene: 1. This chain's CDR3 is CASSQDLAGGTDTQYF. The DNA of the CDR3 is TGTGCCAGCAGCCAAGATCTAGCGGGAGGCACAGATACGCAGTATTTT.

The chain recombines TRBV6-1 with TRBJ2-7, with no clear D. Germline loops: CDR1 MNHNS, CDR2 SASEGT. This CDR3 comprises 16 residues. Trimming stripped 2 bases from V and 0 bases from J, with 14 bases between. CDR3 sequence reads: CASSEPVLAYSYEQYF. Written as DNA, the CDR3 is TGTGCCAGCAGTGAACCGGTCCTTGCTTACTCCTACGAGCAGTACTTC.

The chain joins TRBV4-3 to TRBJ2-5, with 7 bases lining up with TRBD1. TRBJ2-7 explains the end of the DNA better; the J call may be wrong. CDR3 length equals 15 residues. Germline V gene sequence: CDR1 LGHNA, CDR2 YSLEER. This CDR3 reads CASSQDGYRGYEQYF. In DNA, the CDR3 is TGCGCCAGCAGCCAAGATGGATACAGGGGCTACGAGCAGTACTTC.

The chain uses TRBV4-2 and TRBJ2-1, with 9 bases aligning to TRBD2. The V segment lost 1 base and the J segment 7 bases; nucleotides outside the gene matches: 8. Germline-derived CDR1 and CDR2 are LGHNA and YNFKEQ. The CDR3 contains 16 residues. DNA for the CDR3: TGTGCCAGCAGCCAAGTAAAGGCTACTAGCGGGAATGAGCAGTTCTTC. This sequence encodes CASSQVKATSGNEQFF.

J is TRBJ2-7 and V is TRBV30; no firm D call. Deletions cut 3 bases from V and 3 bases from J, with 12 bases between. The CDR3 extends over 13 amino acids. Germline V gene lookup returns CDR1 GTSNPN and CDR2 SVGIG (reference sequence). Here the CDR3 DNA reads TGTGCCTGGAGAACAGTTCGAGTCTACGAGCAGTACTTC. Its protein is CAWRTVRVYEQYF. The variable domain in full, with the rest retrieved from reference TRBV30 and TRBJ2-7, is SQTIHQWPATLVQPVGSPLSLECTVEGTSNPNLYWYRQAAGRGLQLLFYSVGIGQISSEVPQNLSASRPQDRQFILSSKKLLLSDSGFYLCAWRTVRVYEQYFGPGTRLTVT.

The V gene is TRBV7-6, the J gene TRBJ2-5, with TRBD2 matching 9 bases. Looked up from germline, CDR1 is SGHVS and CDR2 is FNYEAQ. With V trimmed by 1 base and J by 5 bases, 11 bases remained unmatched. The CDR3 contains 17 residues. CDR3 DNA sequence: TGTGCCAGCAGCTTAGTCCGACTAGCGGTACAGGGGGAGACCCAGTACTTC. This encodes CASSLVRLAVQGETQYF.

Regarding this clone: Other DNA variants within this sample encode the same CDR3. The chain links TRBV7-2 to TRBJ2-7; 7 nucleotides line up with TRBD1. Germline-derived CDR1 and CDR2 are SGHTA and FQGNSA. CDR3 size: 14 residues. With 4 bases clipped from V and 3 bases from J, the junction kept 6 bases outside the gene matches. For the CDR3, the DNA is TGTGCCAGCAGCTACGGGGACAGCAGCTACGAGCAGTACTTC. It translates to CASSYGDSSYEQYF.

The rearrangement uses TRBV6-6 and TRBJ1-5; D gene ambiguous. V lost 0 bases to trimming and J lost 6 bases, with 15 bases between them. This CDR3 comprises 16 residues. Germline CDR1 MNHNY, CDR2 SVGAGI (reference sequence). The CDR3 protein is CASSYSSGPRRQPQHF. The CDR3 DNA reads TGTGCCAGCAGTTACTCGTCCGGTCCGCGTCGTCAGCCCCAGCATTTT.

The CDR3 coding sequence is TGTGCCAGCAGCCCGGGACTAGCGGGAAACAATGAGCAGTTCTTC. It specifies CASSPGLAGNNEQFF. The J gene is TRBJ2-1, the V gene TRBV11-3, with 13 bases fitting TRBD2. The CDR3 is 15 amino acids. With 5 bases clipped from V and 5 bases from J, the junction kept 3 bases outside the gene matches. Germline loops: CDR1 SGHNT, CDR2 YENEEA.

This rearrangement joins TRBV6-5 to TRBJ1-1; a weak D match, TRBD1 (6 bases). CDR1 MNHEY and CDR2 SVGAGI come from the germline V gene. The CDR3 spans 15 residues. Trimming pared 2 bases from V and 6 bases from J, leaving 16 bases between. The CDR3, as DNA: TGTGCCAGCAGTTACACCCGGACAGTGGGGGCTGAAGCTTTCTTT. The encoded protein is CASSYTRTVGAEAFF.

This sequence joins TRBV19 and TRBJ2-7, with 7 positions matching TRBD2. This CDR3 comprises 13 residues. V lost 5 bases, J lost 7 bases, and 8 bases stayed unmatched. Germline values: CDR1 LNHDA, CDR2 SQIVND (reference sequence). Here the CDR3 DNA reads TGTGCCAGTAGTGCTGACTTCGGGGGGGAGCAGTACTTC. Translating gives CASSADFGGEQYF.

The chain has TRBV27 and TRBJ2-7, with TRBD2 matching 11 bases. V lost 3 bases, J lost 7 bases, and 11 bases stayed unmatched. The CDR3 loop spans 16 amino acids. CDR1 MNHEY and CDR2 SMNVEV come from the germline V gene (reference sequence). The CDR3: CASSFVSVSGRGEQYF. CDR3 in DNA: TGTGCCAGCAGTTTTGTCTCGGTTAGCGGGAGGGGAGAGCAGTACTTC.

The gene calls are TRBV6-1 and TRBJ2-7, with D possibly being TRBD2 (6 bases). CDR3 length: 14 residues. V was clipped by 3 bases and J by 5 bases, with 14 bases between them. Germline-derived CDR1 and CDR2 are MNHNS and SASEGT. The CDR3 DNA is TGTGCCAGCAGTGACCCGGGACTCATCAACGAGCAGTACTTC. Translation gives CASSDPGLINEQYF.

This clone appeared a single time. The chain uses TRBV11-3 and TRBJ2-7; D remains unclear. This CDR3 spans 15 amino acids. Trimming took 2 bases from V and 6 from J, leaving 17 bases between them. In germline, CDR1 is SGHNT, CDR2 YENEEA. The DNA of the CDR3 is TGTGCCAGCAGCTTAAATCGCCTAGTTCTTCCCGAGCAGTACTTC. It translates to CASSLNRLVLPEQYF.

The rearrangement uses TRBV29-1 and TRBJ2-7, with D hard to call. Between the trimmed V and J ends, which lost 3 bases and 0 bases, there was a span of 9 bases. The CDR3 covers 13 residues. CDR1 is SQVTM and CDR2 is ANQGSEA in the germline V gene. This chain's CDR3 is CSVERMNSYEQYF. CDR3 in DNA: TGCAGCGTTGAGCGGATGAACTCCTACGAGCAGTACTTC.

This chain connects TRBV4-3 to TRBJ2-1; no firm D call. The CDR3 runs 14 residues. Germline CDR1 LGHNA, CDR2 YSLEER. Trimming stripped 0 bases from V and 6 bases from J, with 9 bases between. The CDR3 region has the DNA TGCGCCAGCAGCCAAGATTTACTCCTCAATGAGCAGTTCTTC. Its translation is CASSQDLLLNEQFF.

This chain links TRBV25-1 with TRBJ1-2, with no clear D. The V end was cut by 6 bases, the J end by 6 bases, with 14 bases between. The V gene's germline CDR1 is MGHDK and CDR2 SYGVNS. The CDR3 totals 13 residues. The CDR3 is CASSVQVMDGYTF. The CDR3 DNA reads TGTGCCAGCAGCGTTCAGGTGATGGATGGCTACACCTTC.

The chain is built from TRBV7-9 and TRBJ2-5; 7 bases map to TRBD2. The CDR3 has 17 residues. The germline gives CDR1 SEHNR, CDR2 FQNEAQ (reference sequence). V shed 1 base and J 4 bases; nucleotides not matched to a gene: 12. The chain's CDR3 is CASSLGSFGGRVETQYF. The CDR3 nucleotides read TGTGCCAGCAGCTTAGGATCCTTTGGCGGGAGAGTAGAGACCCAGTACTTC.

This sequence joins TRBV27 and TRBJ2-1; 9 nucleotides align to TRBD2. This CDR3 is built from 14 residues. CDR1 and CDR2 from the germline V gene are MNHEY and SMNVEV (reference sequence). The V segment lost 3 bases and the J segment 10 bases; nucleotides outside the gene matches: 7. The CDR3 loop reads CASSLLAGAGEQFF. CDR3 sequence (DNA): TGTGCCAGCAGTTTGTTAGCGGGAGCAGGCGAGCAGTTCTTC.

The chain links TRBV4-3 to TRBJ2-1; D ambiguous. Germline CDR1 reads LGHNA; CDR2 reads YSLEER. The CDR3 has 14 amino acids. Trimming pared 0 bases from V and 6 bases from J, leaving 9 bases between. The CDR3 DNA follows: TGCGCCAGCAGCCAAGAACGGAGTCCCAATGAGCAGTTCTTC. Its protein product is CASSQERSPNEQFF.